The rows below give T cell receptor beta chains drawn from one sample of a study of cytomegalovirus exposure and HLA in healthy donors. The table came from immunoSEQ multiplex PCR; TCRdb's copy has only in-frame clones and leaves some out. The table shows roughly 300,000 clones, with around 87% occurring only once. Sequenced: PBMCs. The receptors originated from a woman younger than 30 in good health and CMV-seronegative. Each CDR3 is given with its conserved first and last residue. Fields, in order: clone size, V gene, D gene, J gene, CDR3 length, CDR3 DNA, CDR3 protein. A D gene is named only where the DNA matches it firmly. Expanded clones get a size class; other rows say once, few or many, or leave the size out.

clone_size: NA
v_call: TRBV28
d_call: NA
j_call: TRBJ2-1
cdr3_length: 14
cdr3_nt: TGTGCCAGCAGCCGACTAGGGCCGGTCAATGAGCAGTTCTTC
cdr3_aa: CASSRLGPVNEQFF

clone_size: NA
v_call: TRBV12-5
d_call: NA
j_call: TRBJ2-3
cdr3_length: 15
cdr3_nt: TGTGCTAGTGGTTTGGGGCAGGCCTACACAGATACGCAGTATTTT
cdr3_aa: CASGLGQAYTDTQYF

clone_size: NA
v_call: TRBV19
d_call: NA
j_call: TRBJ2-1
cdr3_length: 13
cdr3_nt: TGTGCCAGTAGTATATGGGAGTACAATGAGCAGTTCTTC
cdr3_aa: CASSIWEYNEQFF

clone_size: NA
v_call: TRBV29-1
d_call: NA
j_call: TRBJ1-2
cdr3_length: 14
cdr3_nt: TGCAGCGTTGAGGTACAGGGTACTTCCTATGGCTACACCTTC
cdr3_aa: CSVEVQGTSYGYTF

clone_size: NA
v_call: TRBV6-6
d_call: TRBD2
j_call: TRBJ2-1
cdr3_length: 13
cdr3_nt: TGTGCCGCTCGGGAGGGCCCCCGTAATGAGCAGTTCTTC
cdr3_aa: CAAREGPRNEQFF

clone_size: once
v_call: TRBV27
d_call: TRBD1
j_call: TRBJ2-1
cdr3_length: 14
cdr3_nt: TGTGCCAGCAGCTACAGGGGGCCCAACAATGAGCAGTTCTTC
cdr3_aa: CASSYRGPNNEQFF

clone_size: NA
v_call: TRBV28
d_call: NA
j_call: TRBJ1-1
cdr3_length: 13
cdr3_nt: TGTGCCAGCAGCTATGACTTGAACACTGAAGCTTTCTTT
cdr3_aa: CASSYDLNTEAFF

clone_size: once
v_call: TRBV6-4
d_call: TRBD2
j_call: TRBJ2-3
cdr3_length: 15
cdr3_nt: TGTGCCAGCAGCACTTCTAGCGGGAGTACAGATACGCAGTATTTT
cdr3_aa: CASSTSSGSTDTQYF

clone_size: NA
v_call: TRBV5-4
d_call: TRBD2
j_call: TRBJ2-5
cdr3_length: 15
cdr3_nt: TGTGCCAGCAGCTCTAAGATAGCGGGCCAAGAGACCCAGTACTTC
cdr3_aa: CASSSKIAGQETQYF

clone_size: NA
v_call: TRBV10-3
d_call: TRBD1
j_call: TRBJ1-2
cdr3_length: 16
cdr3_nt: TGTGCCATCAGTGACGCGGACAGGTGGAGAGACTATGGCTACACCTTC
cdr3_aa: CAISDADRWRDYGYTF

clone_size: NA
v_call: TRBV28
d_call: TRBD2
j_call: TRBJ2-7
cdr3_length: 16
cdr3_nt: TGTGCCAGCAGTTCGATTAGCGGGAGGGGGGCCTACGAGCAGTACTTC
cdr3_aa: CASSSISGRGAYEQYF

clone_size: NA
v_call: TRBV5-5
d_call: NA
j_call: TRBJ1-2
cdr3_length: 14
cdr3_nt: TGTGCCAGCAGCTTGGGACGGGGTAACTATGGCTACACCTTC
cdr3_aa: CASSLGRGNYGYTF

clone_size: once
v_call: TRBV28
d_call: NA
j_call: TRBJ2-3
cdr3_length: 15
cdr3_nt: TGTGCCAGCAGCTCCGGGACACCCCATGGTGATACGCAGTATTTT
cdr3_aa: CASSSGTPHGDTQYF

clone_size: NA
v_call: TRBV5-3
d_call: TRBD2
j_call: TRBJ2-3
cdr3_length: 16
cdr3_nt: TGTGCCAGAAGCCAGGGACGGCGGGGGATCACAGATACGCAGTATTTT
cdr3_aa: CARSQGRRGITDTQYF

clone_size: NA
v_call: TRBV28
d_call: TRBD1
j_call: TRBJ1-5
cdr3_length: 16
cdr3_nt: TGTGCCAGCAGGGCCCATCACAGGGGAGGCAATCAGCCCCAGCATTTT
cdr3_aa: CASRAHHRGGNQPQHF

clone_size: NA
v_call: TRBV18
d_call: TRBD1
j_call: TRBJ2-1
cdr3_length: 15
cdr3_nt: TGTGCCAGCTCAGTCGCCGGGACAGCGTACAATGAGCAGTTCTTC
cdr3_aa: CASSVAGTAYNEQFF

clone_size: NA
v_call: TRBV4-3
d_call: NA
j_call: TRBJ2-7
cdr3_length: 16
cdr3_nt: TGCGCCAGCAGCCAAGCTATCGGGTTTTCTATCTACGAGCAGTACTTC
cdr3_aa: CASSQAIGFSIYEQYF

clone_size: NA
v_call: TRBV5-1
d_call: TRBD2
j_call: TRBJ2-7
cdr3_length: 15
cdr3_nt: TGCGCCAGCAGCCTGGGGGGGGACGCCGCCTACGAGCAGTACTTC
cdr3_aa: CASSLGGDAAYEQYF

clone_size: NA
v_call: TRBV2
d_call: TRBD1
j_call: TRBJ1-4
cdr3_length: 17
cdr3_nt: TGTGCCAGCAGTGAAGGGACAGGGAGGGGGACTAATGAAAAACTGTTTTTT
cdr3_aa: CASSEGTGRGTNEKLFF

clone_size: NA
v_call: TRBV9
d_call: NA
j_call: TRBJ2-1
cdr3_length: 15
cdr3_nt: TGTGCCAGCAGCGTAGATCGGGGGGCTTTCAATGAGCAGTTCTTC
cdr3_aa: CASSVDRGAFNEQFF

clone_size: once
v_call: TRBV5-1
d_call: TRBD1
j_call: TRBJ2-4
cdr3_length: 14
cdr3_nt: TGCGCCAGCAGCTTTGGACAGGGAGCAAACATTCAGTACTTC
cdr3_aa: CASSFGQGANIQYF

clone_size: NA
v_call: TRBV28
d_call: NA
j_call: TRBJ2-3
cdr3_length: 15
cdr3_nt: TGTGCCAGCTGTGACTCCAATTCACACACAGATACGCAGTATTTT
cdr3_aa: CASCDSNSHTDTQYF

clone_size: NA
v_call: TRBV28
d_call: TRBD1
j_call: TRBJ2-5
cdr3_length: 19
cdr3_nt: TGTGCCAGCAGCTTCTTCAAGTTCCCTAAGGGACAGCCCCAAGAGACCCAGTACTTC
cdr3_aa: CASSFFKFPKGQPQETQYF

clone_size: NA
v_call: TRBV5-1
d_call: TRBD1
j_call: TRBJ1-3
cdr3_length: 19
cdr3_nt: TGCGCCAGCAGCTCATGGGACAGCAGCGCCGACTACTCTGGAAACACCATATATTTT
cdr3_aa: CASSSWDSSADYSGNTIYF

clone_size: NA
v_call: TRBV10-2
d_call: NA
j_call: TRBJ1-4
cdr3_length: 16
cdr3_nt: TGCGCCAGCAGTGAAGCATTTTGGGGGGGGAGTGAAAAACTGTTTTTT
cdr3_aa: CASSEAFWGGSEKLFF

clone_size: NA
v_call: TRBV25-1
d_call: TRBD1
j_call: TRBJ1-1
cdr3_length: 13
cdr3_nt: TGTGCCAGCAGGGGGGACAGGGGAACCGAAGCTTTCTTT
cdr3_aa: CASRGDRGTEAFF

clone_size: NA
v_call: TRBV18
d_call: TRBD1
j_call: TRBJ2-1
cdr3_length: 20
cdr3_nt: TGTGCCAGCTCACGACTCGGACAGGGGATAAGCGGTAGCTCCTACAATGAGCAGTTCTTC
cdr3_aa: CASSRLGQGISGSSYNEQFF

clone_size: NA
v_call: TRBV4-3
d_call: TRBD2
j_call: TRBJ2-7
cdr3_length: 16
cdr3_nt: TGCGCCAGCAGCCAAGATCAGCTAGCGGTTCCCTACGAGCAGTACTTC
cdr3_aa: CASSQDQLAVPYEQYF

clone_size: once
v_call: TRBV28
d_call: NA
j_call: TRBJ1-1
cdr3_length: 10
cdr3_nt: TGTGCCAGCATCGGGGGTAGAGCTTTCTTT
cdr3_aa: CASIGGRAFF

clone_size: NA
v_call: TRBV30
d_call: TRBD2
j_call: TRBJ2-7
cdr3_length: 14
cdr3_nt: TGTGCCTGGCGGACTAGCGGGAGCTCCTACGAGCAGTACTTC
cdr3_aa: CAWRTSGSSYEQYF

clone_size: NA
v_call: TRBV28
d_call: TRBD1
j_call: TRBJ2-7
cdr3_length: 15
cdr3_nt: TGTGCCAGCAGTTTATCGCAGGGGGCTGGCTACGAGCAGTACTTC
cdr3_aa: CASSLSQGAGYEQYF

clone_size: NA
v_call: TRBV6-5
d_call: TRBD1
j_call: TRBJ2-7
cdr3_length: 15
cdr3_nt: TGTGCCAGCAGACCCACCGGGACAGGGGTATGGGAGCAGTACTTC
cdr3_aa: CASRPTGTGVWEQYF

clone_size: NA
v_call: TRBV9
d_call: NA
j_call: TRBJ1-5
cdr3_length: 15
cdr3_nt: TGTGCCAGCAGCGTCTTTGACAGAGTTAATCAGCCCCAGCATTTT
cdr3_aa: CASSVFDRVNQPQHF

clone_size: once
v_call: TRBV6-6
d_call: NA
j_call: TRBJ2-1
cdr3_length: 12
cdr3_nt: TGTGCCAGCAGACCCCGGGGGAATGAGCAGTTCTTC
cdr3_aa: CASRPRGNEQFF

clone_size: NA
v_call: TRBV28
d_call: NA
j_call: TRBJ2-7
cdr3_length: 14
cdr3_nt: TGTGCCAGCAGTTTGGCGGGACTCTTGTCCGAGCAGTACTTC
cdr3_aa: CASSLAGLLSEQYF

clone_size: NA
v_call: TRBV11-1
d_call: NA
j_call: TRBJ1-1
cdr3_length: 15
cdr3_nt: TGTGCCAGCAGCTTAACCCCCAGGGGAAGCACTGAAGCTTTCTTT
cdr3_aa: CASSLTPRGSTEAFF

clone_size: NA
v_call: TRBV7-2
d_call: TRBD2
j_call: TRBJ2-7
cdr3_length: 16
cdr3_nt: TGTGCCAGCAGCTTAGCCGGGACTAGCGGATCCTACGAGCAGTACTTC
cdr3_aa: CASSLAGTSGSYEQYF

clone_size: NA
v_call: TRBV28
d_call: NA
j_call: TRBJ1-2
cdr3_length: 13
cdr3_nt: TGTGCCAGCATCGGGGGGCATTACTATGGCTACACCTTC
cdr3_aa: CASIGGHYYGYTF

clone_size: NA
v_call: TRBV28
d_call: NA
j_call: TRBJ1-1
cdr3_length: 14
cdr3_nt: TGTGCCAGCAGTTCGACAGCTTTGAACACTGAAGCTTTCTTT
cdr3_aa: CASSSTALNTEAFF

clone_size: NA
v_call: TRBV18
d_call: NA
j_call: TRBJ1-2
cdr3_length: 14
cdr3_nt: TGTGCCAGCTCACTGGGAGTGCAGAGCTATGGCTACACCTTC
cdr3_aa: CASSLGVQSYGYTF